One T cell receptor (beta chain) is described in this entry. The target antigen is unknown. The data were taken from a study of cytomegalovirus exposure and HLA in healthy donors. Study-level background: The platform used for the 120 or so validation repertoires matched that of the 650 to 750 first-cohort repertoires, a later analysis reported. Regarding the study as a whole: Altogether, 150 to 200 TCR beta chains were recorded as cytomegalovirus-associated.

Separation from the roughly 700-subject first cohort characterized the 120-subject validation cohort, to which the donors belonged. Assay used: immunoSEQ multiplex PCR; TCRdb lists only in-frame clones, some missing. Of over 120,000 clones listed, 89% are singletons. Germline CDR1 is SGHRS and CDR2 is YFSETQ. This CDR3 contains 14 residues. After removal of 4 bases from V and 2 bases from J, the junction contained 3 bases not matched to a gene. This receptor was obtained from a woman aged 18-29 years in good health and CMV-seropositive. Material for sequencing was PBMCs. The J gene is TRBJ2-5, the V gene TRBV5-1; 9 bases are a match to TRBD1. CDR3 DNA sequence: TGCGCCAGCAGCGAAGACAGGGGGCAAGAGACCCAGTACTTC. It specifies CASSEDRGQETQYF.